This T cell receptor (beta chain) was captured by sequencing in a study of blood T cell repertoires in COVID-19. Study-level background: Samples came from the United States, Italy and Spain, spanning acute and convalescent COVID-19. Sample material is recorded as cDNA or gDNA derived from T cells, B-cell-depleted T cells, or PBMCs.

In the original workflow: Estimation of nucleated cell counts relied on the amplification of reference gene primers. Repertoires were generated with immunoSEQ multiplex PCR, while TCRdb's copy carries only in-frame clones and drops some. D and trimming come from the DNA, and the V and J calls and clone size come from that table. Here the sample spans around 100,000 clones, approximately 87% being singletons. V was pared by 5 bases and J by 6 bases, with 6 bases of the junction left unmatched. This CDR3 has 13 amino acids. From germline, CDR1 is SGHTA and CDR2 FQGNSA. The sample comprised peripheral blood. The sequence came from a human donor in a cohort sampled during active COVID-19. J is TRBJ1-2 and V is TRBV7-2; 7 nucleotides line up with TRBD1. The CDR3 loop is CASSPGQIHGYTF. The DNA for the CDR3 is TGTGCCAGCAGCCCGGGACAGATCCATGGCTACACCTTC.